This T cell receptor (beta chain) was recorded in a study of T cells after yellow fever vaccination. Germline loops: CDR1 MNHEY, CDR2 SVGAGI. The CDR3 spans 16 residues. V lost 0 bases to trimming and J lost 3 bases; unmatched junction nucleotides: 8. One entry per CDR3 protein results from TCRdb running MiXCR on the 5' RACE reads. The sample yields hundreds of thousands of distinct CDR3 sequences, about 12% seen once. At least ten counts were recorded for this clonotype. The clonotype was recovered from a man in his thirties or forties who received the YFV17D yellow fever vaccine. The sample in question was PBMCs, obtained on the day of the yellow fever booster vaccination. The V and J genes are TRBV6-5 and TRBJ2-7, with 7 bases identical to TRBD1. CDR3 nucleotide sequence: TGTGCCAGCAGTTACTCGAACGGGCCAGGGGGCTACGAGCAGTACTTC. As protein: CASSYSNGPGGYEQYF.